Listed below are T cell receptor beta chains from one sample, sequenced in a study of blood T cell repertoires in COVID-19. Assay used: immunoSEQ multiplex PCR; TCRdb lists only in-frame clones, some missing. The sample holds 450,000 to 500,000 clones; roughly 85% are singletons and the top ten take roughly 3.1%. What was sequenced was peripheral blood. The receptors were gathered from a human donor in a cohort sampled during active COVID-19. Each CDR3 is given without its conserved first and last residue. Each record gives: D gene, V gene, J gene, CDR3 protein. D genes are given only for firm matches.

D: NA
V: TRBV5-1
J: TRBJ2-5
CDR3: ASSLGAGWQTQY

D: TRBD1
V: TRBV24-1
J: TRBJ2-2
CDR3: ATSDPTGPNTGELF

D: NA
V: TRBV10-1
J: TRBJ1-6
CDR3: ASSESKGGTNSPLH

D: TRBD2
V: TRBV7-9
J: TRBJ2-7
CDR3: ASSPGTSGRDS

D: NA
V: TRBV7-9
J: TRBJ1-5
CDR3: ASSLVQRKRGQPQH

D: TRBD1
V: TRBV15
J: TRBJ2-7
CDR3: ATSRGKGTGGPSGHEQY

D: NA
V: TRBV27
J: TRBJ1-6
CDR3: ASSFSGFGSYNSPLH

D: TRBD2
V: TRBV18
J: TRBJ2-2
CDR3: ASSPGVAGGRTGELF

D: NA
V: TRBV2
J: TRBJ2-3
CDR3: ASSEARGQVTQY

D: TRBD1
V: TRBV28
J: TRBJ1-6
CDR3: ASGQGANNSPLH

D: TRBD2
V: TRBV18
J: TRBJ2-1
CDR3: ASSPAVAGYNEQF

D: TRBD2
V: TRBV5-6
J: TRBJ2-1
CDR3: ASSWTSGWAWEQF

D: NA
V: TRBV9
J: TRBJ1-3
CDR3: ASSSPHRFSGNTIY

D: TRBD2
V: TRBV7-2
J: TRBJ2-5
CDR3: ASSLSSGSRGETQY

D: NA
V: TRBV4-1
J: TRBJ1-2
CDR3: ASSRQAHYGYT

D: TRBD1
V: TRBV11-2
J: TRBJ1-5
CDR3: ASSPIRTGSQPQH

D: NA
V: TRBV4-1
J: TRBJ2-7
CDR3: ASSQGTASSYEQY

D: NA
V: TRBV27
J: TRBJ2-1
CDR3: ASVDSGGQGGNEQF

D: TRBD1
V: TRBV7-6
J: TRBJ2-2
CDR3: ASSRQGALSGELF

D: NA
V: TRBV24-1
J: TRBJ2-3
CDR3: ATSEVGMPDTQY

D: TRBD1
V: TRBV3-1/TRBV3-2
J: TRBJ1-2
CDR3: ASSQRTGMGYT

D: TRBD2
V: TRBV28
J: TRBJ2-7
CDR3: ASSPGLEGYEQY

D: NA
V: TRBV7-9
J: TRBJ2-1
CDR3: ASSLGLGAPSGNEQF

D: TRBD1
V: TRBV27
J: TRBJ1-5
CDR3: ASSSGQVSNQPQH

D: NA
V: TRBV28
J: TRBJ1-4
CDR3: ASSLARFEKLF

D: TRBD2
V: TRBV9
J: TRBJ2-5
CDR3: ASSGRLAGQETQY

D: TRBD1
V: TRBV30
J: TRBJ1-6
CDR3: AWGQGFRSSPLH

D: NA
V: TRBV28
J: TRBJ2-7
CDR3: ASSILRNKRQDYEQY

D: NA
V: TRBV18
J: TRBJ1-5
CDR3: ASSAGDQPQH

D: NA
V: TRBV10-1
J: TRBJ1-5
CDR3: ASSVTGNNQPQH

D: TRBD2
V: TRBV11-3
J: TRBJ2-2
CDR3: ASSLAGVAGELF

D: TRBD1
V: TRBV24-1
J: TRBJ1-6
CDR3: ATRVGLGVRTGSSPLH

D: TRBD2
V: TRBV3-1/TRBV3-2
J: TRBJ2-6
CDR3: ASLASGSHSGANVLT

D: NA
V: TRBV30
J: TRBJ1-5
CDR3: AWSAQEQGSNQPQH

D: TRBD1
V: TRBV30
J: TRBJ2-7
CDR3: AWSGRTGVPQSYEQY

D: TRBD1
V: TRBV29-1
J: TRBJ1-4
CDR3: SVSDRAFNEKLF

D: TRBD1
V: TRBV28
J: TRBJ1-1
CDR3: ASSPQGANLNTEAF